These 17 T cell receptor beta chains came from one sample sequenced in a study of cytotoxic CD8 clonotypes in ibrutinib-treated CLL. Sequencing used immunoSEQ multiplex PCR; TCRdb keeps in-frame clones, though not all of them. Of 150,000 to 200,000 clones in the sample, roughly 86% are singletons; the top ten hold around 2.1%. This specimen consisted of PBMCs, obtained after 12 months of ibrutinib treatment. The receptor source for this set is a human donor with chronic lymphocytic leukemia.

V gene TRBV19 combines with J gene TRBJ1-2; D ambiguous. With 3 bases removed from V and 4 bases from J, the gap between germline ends came to 9 bases. Germline assignment: CDR1 LNHDA and CDR2 SQIVND (reference sequence). This CDR3 is built from 13 residues. CDR3 in amino acids: CASSIRAVYGYTF. CDR3 DNA sequence: TGTGCCAGTAGTATCCGGGCAGTCTATGGCTACACCTTC. Complete variable domain (other parts from reference TRBV19 and TRBJ1-2): DGGITQSPKYLFRKEGQNVTLSCEQNLNHDAMYWYRQDPGQGLRLIYYSQIVNDFQKGDIAEGYSVSREKKESFPLTVTSAQKNPTAFYLCASSIRAVYGYTFGSGTRLTVV.

CDR3 in amino acids: CASSFTGTSHYNEQFF. The CDR3 coding sequence is TGTGCCAGCAGTTTTACCGGGACTAGTCACTACAATGAGCAGTTCTTC. V is TRBV28 and J is TRBJ2-1, with TRBD2 matching over 8 bases. V shed 3 bases and J 3 bases; nucleotides not matched to a gene: 7. CDR1 is MDHEN and CDR2 is SYDVKM in the germline V gene. The CDR3 contains 16 residues.

This clone was found once. This chain uses TRBV7-2 with TRBJ1-1; D ambiguous. This CDR3 has 13 residues. Deletions cut 1 base from V and 5 bases from J, with 8 bases between. Germline loops: CDR1 SGHTA, CDR2 FQGNSA. The CDR3 nucleotides are TGTGCCAGCAGCTTAGTGGCACAGACTGAAGCTTTCTTT. It codes for CASSLVAQTEAFF.

The rearrangement links TRBV9 to TRBJ2-5, with 10 bases that match TRBD2. The V and J ends lost 4 bases and 5 bases, in that order; junction bases with no gene match: 2. There are 13 residues in the CDR3. Looked up from germline, CDR1 is SGDLS and CDR2 is YYNGEE. The DNA of the CDR3 is TGTGCCAGCAGCACGGGACTAGCGGAGACCCAGTACTTC. Its translation: CASSTGLAETQYF. The variable domain in full, completed from reference TRBV9 and TRBJ2-5, reads DSGVTQTPKHLITATGQRVTLRCSPRSGDLSVYWYQQSLDQGLQFLIQYYNGEERAKGNILERFSAQQFPDLHSELNLSSLELGDSALYFCASSTGLAETQYFGPGTRLLVL.

This chain joins TRBV6-1 and TRBJ2-1; maybe TRBD1 (6 bases). V was trimmed by 7 bases and J by 5 bases, leaving 15 bases between them. CDR3 length equals 14 residues. The germline CDR1 and CDR2 sequences are MNHNS and SASEGT. CDR3 loop: CASNGGTSHNEQFF. In nucleotides, the CDR3 is TGTGCCAGCAACGGTGGGACATCCCACAATGAGCAGTTCTTC.

The V and J genes are TRBV9 and TRBJ2-2; D not certain. Trimming stripped 0 bases from V and 7 bases from J, with 13 bases between. CDR3 length: 15 amino acids. Germline assignment: CDR1 SGDLS and CDR2 YYNGEE. CDR3 in amino acids: CASSVDQPAIGELFF. Written as DNA, the CDR3 is TGTGCCAGCAGCGTAGACCAGCCGGCGATCGGGGAGCTGTTTTTT.

This clone was counted a few times. This chain links TRBV4-1 with TRBJ2-7; D remains ambiguous. CDR1 and CDR2 (germline): MGHRA, YSYEKL. The CDR3 length is 15 residues. With 4 bases removed from V and 0 bases from J, the gap between germline ends came to 13 bases. CDR3 amino acids: CASSPLGLGSYEQYF. The CDR3 DNA reads as TGCGCCAGCAGCCCCCTTGGGTTGGGCTCCTACGAGCAGTACTTC.

The chain joins TRBV29-1 to TRBJ1-4, with 9 bases matching TRBD1. Germline CDR1 reads SQVTM; CDR2 reads ANQGSEA. The CDR3 length is 13 residues. V lost 6 bases to trimming and J lost 7 bases; unmatched junction nucleotides: 6. CDR3 in amino acids: CSVEDRGGEKLFF. As DNA, the CDR3 is TGCAGCGTGGAGGACAGGGGTGGTGAAAAACTGTTTTTT. The variable domain in full, completed from reference TRBV29-1 and TRBJ1-4, reads SAVISQKPSRDICQRGTSLTIQCQVDSQVTMMFWYRQQPGQSLTLIATANQGSEATYESGFVIDKFPISRPNLTFSTLTVSNMSPEDSSIYLCSVEDRGGEKLFFGSGTQLSVL.

V usage is TRBV21-1 and J usage is TRBJ2-3. TRBV21-1 corresponds to a pseudogene. This CDR3 comprises 16 residues. Here the CDR3 reads CASSLKDGAGTDAQYF. In nucleotides, the CDR3 is TGTGCCAGCAGCCTAAAAGACGGGGCGGGCACAGATGCGCAGTATTTT.

The V and J genes are TRBV9 and TRBJ2-7; the match to TRBD1 covers 7 bases. The CDR3 length is 14 residues. Germline CDR1 is SGDLS and CDR2 is YYNGEE. V was clipped by 4 bases and J by 7 bases; unmatched bases: 11. The CDR3 region has the DNA TGTGCCAGCAGCCCAAGCGGTAGGGGGCATGAGCAGTACTTC. Translation: CASSPSGRGHEQYF. Complete variable domain (other parts from reference TRBV9 and TRBJ2-7): DSGVTQTPKHLITATGQRVTLRCSPRSGDLSVYWYQQSLDQGLQFLIQYYNGEERAKGNILERFSAQQFPDLHSELNLSSLELGDSALYFCASSPSGRGHEQYFGPGTRLTVT.

J is TRBJ1-4 and V is TRBV5-6; 7 positions match TRBD1. The V gene end was trimmed by 3 bases and the J gene end by 7 bases; junction bases not matched to a gene: 15. The CDR3 consists of 17 residues. Germline V gene sequence: CDR1 SGHDT, CDR2 YYEEEE. CDR3 in DNA: TGTGCCAGCAGCTCCCGAGGGGGCGCGGGAGTGGGTGAAAAACTGTTTTTT. Translating gives CASSSRGGAGVGEKLFF.

J is TRBJ1-1 and V is TRBV19; TRBD1 might be the D (6 bases). Germline V gives CDR1 LNHDA, CDR2 SQIVND (reference sequence). The CDR3 runs 16 residues. The V end was cut by 0 bases, the J end by 1 base, with 12 bases between. The CDR3: CASSIERGGRNTEAFF. In DNA form, the CDR3 reads TGTGCCAGTAGTATAGAGAGGGGGGGTCGGAACACTGAAGCTTTCTTT.

This chain connects TRBV27 to TRBJ2-3; 8 nucleotides match TRBD1. With V trimmed by 2 bases and J by 2 bases, 6 bases remained unmatched. CDR3 size: 16 residues. Germline assignment: CDR1 MNHEY and CDR2 SMNVEV (reference sequence). The CDR3 loop is CASSLVRGRPTDTQYF. The CDR3 nucleotides are TGTGCCAGCAGTTTAGTCAGGGGGCGCCCCACAGATACGCAGTATTTT.

The chain joins TRBV7-2 to TRBJ2-5; no definite D call. Germline V lookup: CDR1 SGHTA, CDR2 FQGNSA. This CDR3 has 15 amino acids. V lost 1 base and J lost 5, with 14 bases in between. The CDR3 sequence is CASSLVVGIQETQYF. Written as DNA, the CDR3 is TGTGCCAGCAGCTTAGTAGTGGGCATCCAGGAGACCCAGTACTTC.

This clone was detected only once. The chain uses TRBV5-1 and TRBJ2-7; 8 positions agree with TRBD1. The CDR3 totals 15 residues. V was clipped by 2 bases and J by 4 bases; unmatched bases: 8. Germline loops: CDR1 SGHRS, CDR2 YFSETQ. The CDR3 spells CASSFGGQGAYEQYF. The CDR3 region has the DNA TGCGCCAGCAGCTTCGGGGGTCAGGGGGCTTACGAGCAGTACTTC. Supplemented by reference TRBV5-1 and TRBJ2-7, the full variable domain reads KAGVTQTPRYLIKTRGQQVTLSCSPISGHRSVSWYQQTPGQGLQFLFEYFSETQRNKGNFPGRFSGRQFSNSRSEMNVSTLELGDSALYLCASSFGGQGAYEQYFGPGTRLTVT.

The V call is TRBV2, the J call TRBJ1-2, with TRBD1 matching over 9 bases. Germline assignment: CDR1 SNHLY and CDR2 FYNNEI. This CDR3 spans 15 amino acids. The ends lost 6 bases at V and 1 base at J; junction bases unmatched: 6. This CDR3 reads CASSRTGVNNYGYTF. In DNA, the CDR3 is TGTGCCAGCAGCAGGACAGGGGTCAATAACTATGGCTACACCTTC. Full variable domain (outside the CDR3, taken from reference TRBV2 and TRBJ1-2): EPEVTQTPSHQVTQMGQEVILRCVPISNHLYFYWYRQILGQKVEFLVSFYNNEISEKSEIFDDQFSVERPDGSNFTLKIRSTKLEDSAMYFCASSRTGVNNYGYTFGSGTRLTVV.

Concerning this clone itself: The junction shows a germline mismatch at one end, possibly a read error. The chain uses TRBV7-2 and TRBJ2-7; 7 bases fit TRBD2. The CDR3 sequence is 13 residues long. The germline CDR1 and CDR2 sequences are SGHTA and FQGNSA. CDR3 region: CASSSPGLRGGFF. CDR3 nucleotide sequence: TGTGCCAGCAGCTCTCCGGGACTAAGAGGAGGGTTCTTC. Filled out from reference TRBV7-2 and TRBJ2-7, the complete variable domain reads GAGVSQSPSNKVTEKGKDVELRCDPISGHTALYWYRQSLGQGLEFLIYFQGNSAPDKSGLPSDRFSAERTGGSVSTLTIQRTQQEDSAVYLCASSSPGLRGGFFGPGTRLTVT.